Each of the 6 T cell receptor beta chains below was sequenced from the same sample in a study of blood T cell repertoires in COVID-19. Sequencing used immunoSEQ multiplex PCR; TCRdb keeps in-frame clones, though not all of them. Found here are 150,000 or so clones, 87% of them singletons; the top ten hold 5%. The specimen was peripheral blood. Source of these receptors: a human donor in a cohort sampled during active COVID-19.

The sample holds a few counts of this clone. The chain employs TRBV5-5 and TRBJ1-6; no definite D call. Germline lookup yields CDR1 SGHKS and CDR2 YYEKEE (reference sequence). The V end lost 4 bases, the J end lost 8 bases, and 13 bases lay between the germline ends. The CDR3 covers 14 residues. This CDR3 is CASSHDGGYSPLHF. The CDR3 coding sequence is TGTGCCAGCAGCCATGACGGAGGGTATTCACCCCTCCACTTT.

This clone appeared a single time. CDR3 coding DNA: TGTGCCAGCAGCTACGGGGGGACTAGCGGGAGCGAGCAGTACTTC. The encoded protein is CASSYGGTSGSEQYF. This rearrangement joins TRBV5-4 to TRBJ2-7; TRBD2 matches 14 bases. V lost 3 bases to trimming and J lost 6 bases; unmatched junction nucleotides: 5. Per germline, CDR1 SGHNT and CDR2 YYREEE (reference sequence). The CDR3 loop spans 15 amino acids.

The chain couples TRBV28 to TRBJ1-1; tentatively, D is TRBD1 (6 bases). The CDR3 loop spans 13 amino acids. Trimming took 4 bases from V and 6 from J, leaving 12 bases between them. Germline-derived CDR1 and CDR2 are MDHEN and SYDVKM. The CDR3 sequence: CASSSPQGAEAFF. DNA for the CDR3: TGTGCCAGCAGTTCCCCACAGGGAGCTGAAGCTTTCTTT.

This chain uses TRBV12-1 with TRBJ1-6; TRBD1 is taken as the D call from the table, unchecked against the DNA. TRBV12-1 is flagged as a pseudogene. This CDR3 spans 17 amino acids. The CDR3 region has the DNA TGTGCCAGCAGCTTTGTCTACGCACAGGTCCCCAATTCACCCCTCCACTTT. Protein sequence: CASSFVYAQVPNSPLHF.

This rearrangement joins TRBV28 to TRBJ1-6, with 8 positions matching TRBD1. V was pared by 6 bases and J by 7 bases, with 5 bases of the junction left unmatched. The CDR3 covers 14 residues. The germline gives CDR1 MDHEN, CDR2 SYDVKM. CDR3 sequence reads: CASRDRGLNSPLHF. The CDR3 DNA sequence: TGTGCCAGCAGAGACAGGGGATTGAATTCACCCCTCCACTTT.

V gene TRBV5-4 combines with J gene TRBJ2-7; 10 bases fit TRBD2. The junction had 11 bases not matched to a gene; V was cut back by 0 bases and J by 5 bases. Germline CDR1 is SGHNT and CDR2 is YYREEE (reference sequence). This CDR3 is built from 17 residues. The CDR3 loop reads CASSLVGLAGDLDEQYF. CDR3 DNA sequence: TGTGCCAGCAGCTTGGTGGGGCTAGCGGGAGACCTGGACGAGCAGTACTTC.